A selection of T cell receptor beta chains follows, all from one sample in a study of graft-versus-host responses after intestinal transplantation. What these receptors recognize is not known. Data came from immunoSEQ multiplex PCR; TCRdb stores just in-frame clones and leaves some out. In the table there are about 70,000 clones, about 80% of which are singletons. Sequenced here: unstimulated CD4+ T cells sorted from spleen or lymph node cells, sampled before transplant. All receptors come from a human donor who was the organ donor for an intestinal transplant. Each CDR3 is given with its conserved first and last residue. The order of the fields is D gene, clone size, J gene, V gene, CDR3 protein, CDR3 DNA. The D gene is left open where the match is weak. Size is stated for part of the rows, as once, few or many counts, or as a class when the clone is expanded.

>TRBD1|NA|TRBJ1-2|TRBV27
CASTARDRALQGYTF
TGTGCCAGCACCGCAAGAGACAGGGCCTTGCAAGGGTACACCTTC
>NA|few|TRBJ1-3|TRBV28
CATAEAKTGNTIYF
TGTGCCACCGCGGAGGCAAAGACTGGAAACACCATATATTTT
>NA|NA|TRBJ1-3|TRBV6-5
CASSYRRPGLPNTIYF
TGTGCCAGCAGTTACCGAAGGCCGGGACTTCCAAACACCATATATTTT
>TRBD1|NA|TRBJ1-5|TRBV19
CASSTNRGPRPQHF
TGTGCCAGTAGTACGAACAGGGGTCCAAGGCCCCAGCATTTT
>NA|NA|TRBJ1-1|TRBV5-4
CASSFDITVNTEAFF
TGTGCCAGCAGCTTCGACATCACCGTGAACACTGAAGCTTTCTTT
>NA|NA|TRBJ1-2|TRBV4-3
CASSQGAGSTYGYTF
TGCGCCAGCAGCCAAGGGGCTGGATCTACCTATGGCTACACCTTC
>TRBD2|NA|TRBJ2-5|TRBV9
CASSVATGLAGEETQYF
TGTGCCAGCAGCGTAGCTACGGGACTAGCGGGAGAAGAGACCCAGTACTTC
>NA|NA|TRBJ1-2|TRBV27
CASSLKAGGNYGYTF
TGTGCCAGCAGTTTGAAGGCAGGCGGGAACTATGGCTACACCTTC
>NA|once|TRBJ2-1|TRBV5-1
CASSVRDISFNEQFF
TGCGCCAGCAGCGTCCGGGACATTAGTTTCAATGAGCAGTTCTTC
>NA|NA|TRBJ1-1|TRBV6-6
CASSYSRGMNTEAFF
TGTGCCAGCAGTTACTCGCGGGGGATGAACACTGAAGCTTTCTTT
>TRBD1|NA|TRBJ1-1|TRBV5-1
CASKMTGGSTEAFF
TGCGCCAGCAAGATGACAGGGGGATCTACTGAAGCTTTCTTT
>NA|NA|TRBJ1-1|TRBV5-1
CASSSRQAAIRSTEAFF
TGCGCCAGCAGCTCAAGACAGGCTGCTATAAGGAGCACTGAAGCTTTCTTT
>TRBD1|NA|TRBJ1-1|TRBV27
CASSLEGAMNTEAFF
TGTGCCAGCAGTTTAGAGGGGGCTATGAACACTGAAGCTTTCTTT
>TRBD1|NA|TRBJ1-1|TRBV6-5
CASSGQGRNTEAFF
TGTGCCAGCAGTGGACAGGGGAGGAACACTGAAGCTTTCTTT
>NA|NA|TRBJ1-3|TRBV9
CASSYSDRFFSGNTIYF
TGTGCCAGCAGCTATTCGGACAGATTTTTTTCTGGAAACACCATATATTTT
>NA|NA|TRBJ2-6|TRBV6-5
CASSYWAGSGANVLTF
TGTGCCAGCAGTTACTGGGCGGGCTCTGGGGCCAACGTCCTGACTTTC
>NA|NA|TRBJ1-2|TRBV4-3
CASSQANTGRSPYGYTF
TGCGCCAGCAGCCAAGCTAATACAGGACGGAGCCCCTATGGCTACACCTTC
>NA|few|TRBJ1-6|TRBV28
CATQGGSSYNSPLHF
TGTGCCACCCAGGGAGGAAGCTCCTATAATTCACCCCTCCACTTT
>TRBD1|few|TRBJ1-5|TRBV19
CASSAQGGQPQHF
TGTGCCAGTAGTGCACAGGGGGGCCAGCCCCAGCATTTT
>NA|NA|TRBJ2-3|TRBV7-3
CASSPGQPGSADTQYF
TGTGCCAGCAGCCCCGGACAGCCAGGGTCGGCAGATACGCAGTATTTT
>TRBD1|NA|TRBJ1-5|TRBV15
CATSQRTGSGQPQHF
TGTGCCACCAGCCAGAGGACAGGGAGCGGTCAGCCCCAGCATTTT
>NA|NA|TRBJ2-2|TRBV27
CASSFGRLPRTGELFF
TGTGCCAGCAGTTTCGGCAGGCTACCTCGGACCGGGGAGCTGTTTTTT
>NA|NA|TRBJ1-5|TRBV10-3
CAISDSLNQPQHF
TGTGCCATCAGTGATTCCCTAAATCAGCCCCAGCATTTT
>TRBD1|NA|TRBJ2-6|TRBV28
CASSPSGTGVSGANVLTF
TGTGCCAGCAGCCCGTCCGGGACAGGGGTCTCTGGGGCCAACGTCCTGACTTTC
>NA|once|TRBJ1-2|TRBV5-1
CASRVQDKLNYGYTF
TGCGCCAGCAGGGTTCAGGATAAGCTTAACTATGGCTACACCTTC
>NA|NA|TRBJ1-5|TRBV5-8
CASSLGVRNQPQHF
TGTGCCAGCAGCTTGGGCGTCCGGAATCAGCCCCAGCATTTT
>NA|NA|TRBJ1-2|TRBV11-3
CASSPTGYGYTF
TGTGCCAGCAGCCCGACAGGTTATGGCTACACCTTC
>NA|NA|TRBJ2-5|TRBV6-1
CASSGFGRPEETQYF
TGTGCCAGCAGTGGTTTTGGGAGACCGGAAGAGACCCAGTACTTC
>NA|NA|TRBJ1-5|TRBV19
CASNPRGAIYQPQHF
TGTGCCAGTAACCCTCGGGGGGCGATCTATCAGCCCCAGCATTTT
>NA|NA|TRBJ2-3|TRBV9
CASSVGSPSTDTQYF
TGTGCCAGCAGCGTGGGGAGTCCTAGCACAGATACGCAGTATTTT
>TRBD1|medium-sized|TRBJ1-2|TRBV5-8
CASSSGTASYGYTF
TGTGCCAGCAGCTCCGGGACAGCGTCCTATGGCTACACCTTC
>TRBD2|NA|TRBJ2-1|TRBV7-6
CASSSAGINEQFF
TGTGCCAGCAGTTCAGCGGGGATCAATGAGCAGTTCTTC
>TRBD1|NA|TRBJ1-1|TRBV7-6
CASSLRTGKNTEAFF
TGTGCCAGCAGCTTACGGACAGGGAAGAACACTGAAGCTTTCTTT
>NA|NA|TRBJ1-4|TRBV28
CASSPHPGATNEKLFF
TGTGCCAGCAGTCCGCACCCGGGAGCAACTAATGAAAAACTGTTTTTT
>TRBD1|NA|TRBJ2-6|TRBV19
CASSMTGAGANVLTF
TGTGCCAGTAGTATGACAGGGGCTGGGGCCAACGTCCTGACTTTC
>NA|NA|TRBJ2-5|TRBV11-2
CASSLRPGGQETQYF
TGTGCCAGCAGCCTCCGACCAGGAGGACAAGAGACCCAGTACTTC
>NA|NA|TRBJ2-4|TRBV25-1
CASSQAGLAKNIQYF
TGTGCCAGCAGTCAGGCAGGATTGGCCAAAAACATTCAGTACTTC
>NA|NA|TRBJ2-3|TRBV11-2
CASSLFSGSTDTQYF
TGTGCCAGCAGCTTATTCAGCGGGTCCACAGATACGCAGTATTTT
>TRBD2|NA|TRBJ2-1|TRBV5-5
CASSLVSGGSSYNEQFF
TGTGCCAGCAGCTTGGTTAGCGGGGGAAGTTCCTACAATGAGCAGTTCTTC
>TRBD1|NA|TRBJ1-5|TRBV7-9
CASSLAGDRNQPQHF
TGTGCCAGCAGCTTAGCCGGGGACAGAAATCAGCCCCAGCATTTT
>TRBD1|NA|TRBJ1-2|TRBV4-3
CASSQDGTGGPVGYTF
TGCGCCAGCAGCCAAGACGGGACAGGGGGACCGGTTGGCTACACCTTC
>NA|NA|TRBJ2-3|TRBV7-9
CASISRDTPHENTQYF
TGTGCCAGCATCAGTAGGGACACCCCCCACGAGAATACGCAGTATTTT
>NA|NA|TRBJ2-6|TRBV30
CAWSFGQGPLSGANVLTF
TGTGCCTGGAGTTTTGGTCAGGGCCCCCTCTCTGGGGCCAACGTCCTGACTTTC
>NA|many|TRBJ1-3|TRBV21-1
CASSRGQGLGNTIYF
TGTGCCAGCAGCCGGGGACAGGGCCTTGGAAACACCATATATTTT
>NA|NA|TRBJ1-6|TRBV18
CASSPAGNSPLHF
TGTGCCAGCTCACCGGCGGGAAATTCACCCCTCCACTTT
>NA|NA|TRBJ1-1|TRBV5-1
CASSRLVQGSSNTEAFF
TGCGCCAGCAGCCGGCTCGTACAGGGTTCCTCGAACACTGAAGCTTTCTTT
>TRBD1|NA|TRBJ1-2|TRBV30
CAWSVPGTANYGYTF
TGTGCCTGGAGTGTACCAGGGACAGCTAACTATGGCTACACCTTC
>NA|NA|TRBJ1-1|TRBV29-1
CSVVGSLLNTEAFF
TGCAGCGTCGTCGGGAGTCTCTTGAACACTGAAGCTTTCTTT